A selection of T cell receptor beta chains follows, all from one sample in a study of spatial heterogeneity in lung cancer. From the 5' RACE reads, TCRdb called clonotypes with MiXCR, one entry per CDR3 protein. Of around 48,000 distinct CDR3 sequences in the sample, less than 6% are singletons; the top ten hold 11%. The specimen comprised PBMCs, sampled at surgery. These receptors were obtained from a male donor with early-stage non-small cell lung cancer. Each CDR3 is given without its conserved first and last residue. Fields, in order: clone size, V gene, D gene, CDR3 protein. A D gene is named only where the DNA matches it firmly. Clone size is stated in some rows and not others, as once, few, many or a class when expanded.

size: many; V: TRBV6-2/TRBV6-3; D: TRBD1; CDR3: ASSYSVPGQGLNTEAF
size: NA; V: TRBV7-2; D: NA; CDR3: ASSSRPPETQY
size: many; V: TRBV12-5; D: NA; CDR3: ASGFARGTASNQPQH
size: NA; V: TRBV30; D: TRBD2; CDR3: AWSVTSGSRNEQY
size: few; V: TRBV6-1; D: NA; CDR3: ASSEVTGLAKNIQY
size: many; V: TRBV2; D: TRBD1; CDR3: ASIDGTGRQPQH
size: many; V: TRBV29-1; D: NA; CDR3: SVEGPGDLSTDTQY
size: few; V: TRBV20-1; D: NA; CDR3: SARGTVYNEQF
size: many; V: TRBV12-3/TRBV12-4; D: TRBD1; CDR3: ASHTGVTEAF
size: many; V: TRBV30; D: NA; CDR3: AWMQYSGNTIY
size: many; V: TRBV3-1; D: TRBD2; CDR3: ASSRLAGEDTGELF
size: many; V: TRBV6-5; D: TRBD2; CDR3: ASSDLLAASYNEQF
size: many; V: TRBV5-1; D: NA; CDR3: ASSLRAGLSVGDTQY
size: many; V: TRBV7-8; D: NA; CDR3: ASSLGQRIYEQY
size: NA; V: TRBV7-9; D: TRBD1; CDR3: ASSLGQGYTDTQY
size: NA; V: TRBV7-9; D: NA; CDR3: ASSLAGEPYNEKLF
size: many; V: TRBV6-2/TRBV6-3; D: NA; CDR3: ASSYRTGQY
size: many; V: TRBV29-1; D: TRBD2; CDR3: SGGVLAGPEQY
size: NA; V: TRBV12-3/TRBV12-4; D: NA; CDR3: ASGIFPDTQY
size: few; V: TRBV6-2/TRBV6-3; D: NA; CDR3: ASRFWPGLGGANTEAF
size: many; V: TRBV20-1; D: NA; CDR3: SASMPYNEQF
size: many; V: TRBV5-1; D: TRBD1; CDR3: ASSLAAGTVKETQY
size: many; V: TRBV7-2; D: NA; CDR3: ASARRGTTDTQY
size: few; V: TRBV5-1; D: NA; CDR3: ASSLESGGTDTQY
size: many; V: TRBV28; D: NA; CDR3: ASSLRQEVAYEQY
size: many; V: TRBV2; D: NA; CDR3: ASSEQGNGYEQY
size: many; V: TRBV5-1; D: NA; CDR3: ASSLDGSSTDTQY
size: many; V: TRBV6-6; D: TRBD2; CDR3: ASSYTSGSDIQY
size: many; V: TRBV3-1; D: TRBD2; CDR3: ASSRTSGVGGELF
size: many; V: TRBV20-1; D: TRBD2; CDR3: SARDSLAGNEQF
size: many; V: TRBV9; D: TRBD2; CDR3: ASSGLAENTGELF
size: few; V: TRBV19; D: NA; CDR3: ASNGGRHTDTQY